This T cell receptor beta chain was recorded in a study of monozygotic twins with inflammatory bowel disease. CDR3 size: 18 residues. Per the germline V gene, CDR1 is KGHSH and CDR2 is LQKENI. One entry per CDR3 protein, without DNA, is what TCRdb gives after re-calling the 5' RACE reads. Its listing shows fewer than 550,000 distinct CDR3 sequences. Sequencing was done on a sample of blood. This rearrangement joins TRBV18 to TRBJ2-7; TCRdb calls TRBD1, which cannot be checked without DNA. The clonotype was recovered from a human donor with ulcerative colitis or Crohn's disease, or a healthy co-twin of an affected twin (not recorded which). The CDR3 sequence is CASATTVPLLQGDYEQYF.